This is a list of T cell receptor beta chains from one sample in a study of cytomegalovirus exposure and HLA in healthy donors. The table came from immunoSEQ multiplex PCR; TCRdb's copy has only in-frame clones and leaves some out. The sample contains under 200,000 clones, approximately 86% of which appear only once. The sample comprised PBMCs. These receptors all come from a woman between 25 and 40 years old in good health and CMV-seronegative. CDR3s include the opening cysteine and the closing phenylalanine or tryptophan. The order of the fields is clone size, V gene, J gene, D gene, CDR3 protein, CDR3 DNA. The D gene is left open where the match is weak. The size of a clone is reported for some rows only, either as once, few or many, or as a class for expanded clones.

.,TRBV28,TRBJ2-7,TRBD2,CASSSGPSSGRVYEQYF,TGTGCCAGCAGCTCAGGACCTTCTAGCGGGAGGGTCTACGAGCAGTACTTC
.,TRBV7-9,TRBJ1-4,.,CASVGQGHEKLFF,TGTGCCAGCGTTGGGCAGGGGCATGAAAAACTGTTTTTT
.,TRBV7-7,TRBJ2-1,.,CASSLEESSYNEQFF,TGTGCTAGCAGCTTAGAAGAGAGCTCCTACAATGAGCAGTTCTTC
.,TRBV7-8,TRBJ1-4,.,CASSLARGKLFF,TGTGCCAGCAGCTTAGCGCGGGGAAAACTGTTTTTT
.,TRBV28,TRBJ2-7,.,CASRALMGGLYEQYF,TGTGCCAGCAGGGCCCTGATGGGCGGACTCTACGAGCAGTACTTC
once,TRBV6-5,TRBJ1-3,TRBD1,CASSPGTGGNTIYF,TGTGCCAGCAGTCCTGGGACAGGGGGAAACACCATATATTTT
.,TRBV5-1,TRBJ2-7,.,CASSLVQGTTYEQYF,TGCGCCAGCAGCTTGGTGCAGGGGACAACCTACGAGCAGTACTTC
.,TRBV5-6,TRBJ2-7,TRBD1,CASSWDRGSYEQYF,TGTGCCAGCAGCTGGGACAGAGGCTCCTACGAGCAGTACTTC
few,TRBV9,TRBJ2-2,.,CASSVMGTNTGELFF,TGTGCCAGCAGCGTAATGGGGACAAACACCGGGGAGCTGTTTTTT
.,TRBV27,TRBJ1-1,.,CASKHRLNTEAFF,TGTGCCAGCAAGCACAGATTGAACACTGAAGCTTTCTTT
.,TRBV27,TRBJ2-7,TRBD2,CASSFSMGLAGASEQYF,TGTGCCAGCAGTTTCTCCATGGGACTAGCGGGAGCGAGCGAGCAGTACTTC
few,TRBV7-8,TRBJ2-7,.,CASSLWDSLSDYEQYF,TGTGCCAGCAGCTTATGGGACTCTCTTTCAGACTACGAGCAGTACTTC
.,TRBV5-6,TRBJ2-1,TRBD2,CASSLSASGLYYNEQFF,TGTGCCAGCAGCTTATCGGCTAGCGGCTTGTACTACAATGAGCAGTTCTTC
.,TRBV5-8,TRBJ2-1,TRBD2,CASSLDSGFMGNEQFF,TGTGCCAGCAGCTTGGATAGCGGGTTTATGGGGAATGAGCAGTTCTTC
.,TRBV5-1,TRBJ1-4,.,CASSLAGQSNEKLFF,TGCGCCAGCAGCTTGGCTGGGCAATCTAATGAAAAACTGTTTTTT
.,TRBV6-4,TRBJ1-1,TRBD1,CASGVGQEIPEAFF,TGTGCCAGCGGGGTCGGACAGGAAATCCCTGAAGCTTTCTTT
once,TRBV19,TRBJ2-3,TRBD2,CASTPGLAEGDTQYF,TGTGCCAGTACGCCCGGACTAGCGGAGGGGGATACGCAGTATTTT
.,TRBV9,TRBJ2-1,.,CASSVEGLDYNEQFF,TGTGCCAGCAGCGTTGAGGGTCTGGACTACAATGAGCAGTTCTTC
.,TRBV28,TRBJ2-2,TRBD2,CASSLSRTSGNAGELFF,TGTGCCAGCAGTTTATCCCGGACTAGCGGGAACGCCGGGGAGCTGTTTTTT
once,TRBV11-3,TRBJ2-3,TRBD2,CASSVTSGFTDTQYF,TGTGCCAGCAGCGTAACTAGCGGATTCACAGATACGCAGTATTTT
.,TRBV19,TRBJ2-7,TRBD1,CASSPTRQGYEQYF,TGTGCCAGTAGTCCCACCCGACAGGGCTACGAGCAGTACTTC
.,TRBV2,TRBJ1-2,.,CASIRLDGYTF,TGTGCCAGCATTCGACTAGACGGCTACACCTTC
.,TRBV29-1,TRBJ2-1,.,CSVFSGFKRNEQFF,TGCAGCGTTTTTAGCGGATTCAAAAGGAATGAGCAGTTCTTC
.,TRBV7-9,TRBJ2-5,.,CASSLRNSQETQYF,TGTGCCAGCAGCTTAAGAAACAGTCAAGAGACCCAGTACTTC
.,TRBV18,TRBJ1-2,.,CASSPTEIYGYTF,TGTGCCAGCTCACCAACAGAAATCTATGGCTACACCTTC
.,TRBV29-1,TRBJ2-1,.,CSVEAGDNEQFF,TGCAGCGTTGAAGCGGGGGACAATGAGCAGTTCTTC
.,TRBV29-1,TRBJ2-5,TRBD2,CSVETTSGAKGETQYF,TGCAGCGTTGAAACCACTAGCGGTGCGAAGGGGGAGACCCAGTACTTC
.,TRBV15,TRBJ2-7,.,CATSRTSSLYEQYF,TGTGCCACCAGCAGGACTAGTTCCCTCTACGAGCAGTACTTC
.,TRBV4-1,TRBJ2-6,TRBD2,CASSLWPSGRRSSGANVLTF,TGCGCCAGCAGTCTTTGGCCGAGCGGGAGGAGGAGCTCTGGGGCCAACGTCCTGACTTTC
.,TRBV2,TRBJ2-2,.,CASHNTGELFF,TGTGCCAGCCATAACACCGGGGAGCTGTTTTTT
.,TRBV29-1,TRBJ1-1,.,CSVEGGLWTEAFF,TGCAGCGTTGAAGGGGGGCTGTGGACTGAAGCTTTCTTT
.,TRBV13,TRBJ2-3,.,CASSLPGALNTQYF,TGTGCCAGCAGCTTACCGGGAGCATTGAATACGCAGTATTTT
.,TRBV7-2,TRBJ2-5,.,CASSLVGWGQPETQYF,TGTGCCAGCAGCTTAGTAGGTTGGGGGCAGCCAGAGACCCAGTACTTC
.,TRBV11-1,TRBJ2-5,TRBD1,CASSLGTGPYQETQYF,TGTGCCAGCAGCTTAGGGACAGGACCGTACCAAGAGACCCAGTACTTC
.,TRBV5-1,TRBJ1-4,.,CASSLETPNEKLFF,TGCGCCAGCAGCTTGGAAACTCCTAATGAAAAACTGTTTTTT
.,TRBV18,TRBJ1-5,.,CASSPAVHQPQHF,TGTGCCAGCTCACCAGCAGTTCATCAGCCCCAGCATTTT
.,TRBV7-7,TRBJ1-1,.,CASSLPPRVLELRAFF,TGTGCTAGCAGCTTACCTCCCAGGGTCTTAGAGCTTCGAGCTTTCTTT
.,TRBV11-2,TRBJ2-5,.,CASSGGPGETQYF,TGTGCCAGCAGCGGGGGCCCCGGGGAGACCCAGTACTTC
.,TRBV25-1,TRBJ2-5,TRBD2,CASRPLAGGWETQYF,TGTGCCAGCAGGCCGCTAGCGGGGGGCTGGGAGACCCAGTACTTC
.,TRBV5-1,TRBJ1-1,TRBD1,CASSADRANTEAFF,TGCGCCAGCAGCGCTGACAGGGCGAACACTGAAGCTTTCTTT
.,TRBV5-1,TRBJ2-7,.,CASSLPTSYEQYF,TGCGCCAGCAGCTTGCCTACCTCCTACGAGCAGTACTTC
.,TRBV20-1,TRBJ2-3,.,CSAPRGDTQYF,TGCAGTGCCCCTAGAGGCGATACGCAGTATTTT
few,TRBV2,TRBJ2-2,TRBD1,CASTKTGATGELFF,TGTGCCAGCACCAAGACAGGGGCCACCGGGGAGCTGTTTTTT
.,TRBV7-2,TRBJ2-1,TRBD2,CASNPQRGGWHEQFF,TGTGCCAGCAACCCCCAGCGGGGGGGCTGGCATGAGCAGTTCTTC
.,TRBV28,TRBJ1-4,.,CASSLWGDSVEKLFF,TGTGCCAGCAGTTTGTGGGGGGATTCGGTGGAAAAACTGTTTTTT
once,TRBV7-8,TRBJ2-7,TRBD1,CASSSRQGFYEQYF,TGTGCCAGCAGCTCACGACAGGGGTTCTACGAGCAGTACTTC
.,TRBV7-8,TRBJ1-1,.,CASSLTENTEAFF,TGTGCCAGCAGCTTAACAGAGAACACTGAAGCTTTCTTT
.,TRBV9,TRBJ2-5,.,CASSIREETQYF,TGTGCCAGCAGCATCAGGGAAGAGACCCAGTACTTC
.,TRBV27,TRBJ2-1,.,CASSPAGTLGHNEQFF,TGTGCCAGCAGTCCAGCCGGGACTTTGGGACACAATGAGCAGTTCTTC
.,TRBV6-6,TRBJ1-1,.,CASSYSRLTFEAFF,TGTGCCAGCAGTTACTCGAGGCTGACTTTTGAAGCTTTCTTT
.,TRBV27,TRBJ1-1,TRBD1,CASSLLGTGLTEAFF,TGTGCCAGCAGTTTATTAGGGACAGGGTTGACTGAAGCTTTCTTT
.,TRBV15,TRBJ2-3,TRBD2,CATSRAFGTRGVTDTQYF,TGTGCCACCAGCAGAGCGTTCGGGACTAGAGGGGTCACAGATACGCAGTATTTT
.,TRBV6-6,TRBJ1-4,.,CASIAQGGEKLFF,TGTGCCAGCATCGCACAGGGTGGTGAAAAACTGTTTTTT
.,TRBV6-1,TRBJ1-3,.,CASSDIREGGNTIYF,TGTGCCAGCAGTGATATCAGGGAGGGAGGAAACACCATATATTTT